The sample holds a few counts of the clone carrying this T cell receptor beta chain. The sample belongs to a study of T cells in Graves' hyperthyroidism and ophthalmopathy. It was RNA transcripts that yielded the amplified TCR beta CDR3 regions. TCR CDR3 underwent first-round RT-PCR with the HTBI primer set. TCRdb independently ran MiXCR on the multiplex PCR reads; one entry per CDR3 protein. The sample lists about 540,000 distinct CDR3 sequences, approximately 44% occurring once. Germline assignment: CDR1 MNHEY and CDR2 SVGAGI. The CDR3 covers 14 residues. With 5 bases removed from V and 0 bases from J, the gap between germline ends came to 10 bases.

Source material: peripheral blood or thyroid tissue (not recorded which). The genes are TRBV6-5 and TRBJ1-2; D remains ambiguous. This TCR came from a woman in her late teens or twenties with Graves' hyperthyroidism. CDR3 coding DNA: TGTGCCAGCAGTGCGGACGGTTCTAACTATGGCTACACCTTC. It is translated as CASSADGSNYGYTF.